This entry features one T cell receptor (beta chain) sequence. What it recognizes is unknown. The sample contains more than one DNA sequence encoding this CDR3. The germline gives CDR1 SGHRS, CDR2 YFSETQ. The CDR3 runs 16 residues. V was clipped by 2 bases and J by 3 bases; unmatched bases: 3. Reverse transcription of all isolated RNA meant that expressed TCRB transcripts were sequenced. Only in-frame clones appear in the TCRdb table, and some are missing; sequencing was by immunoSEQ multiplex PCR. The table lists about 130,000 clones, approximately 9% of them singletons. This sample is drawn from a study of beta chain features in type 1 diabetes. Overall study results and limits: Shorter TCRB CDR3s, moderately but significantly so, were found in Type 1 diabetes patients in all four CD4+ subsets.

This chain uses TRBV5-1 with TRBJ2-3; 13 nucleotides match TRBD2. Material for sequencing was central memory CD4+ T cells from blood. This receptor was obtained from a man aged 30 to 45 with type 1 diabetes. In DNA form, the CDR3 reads TGCGCCAGCAGCTTTGGACTAGCGGGGGAGACAGATACGCAGTATTTT. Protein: CASSFGLAGETDTQYF. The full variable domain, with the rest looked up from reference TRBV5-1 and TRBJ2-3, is KAGVTQTPRYLIKTRGQQVTLSCSPISGHRSVSWYQQTPGQGLQFLFEYFSETQRNKGNFPGRFSGRQFSNSRSEMNVSTLELGDSALYLCASSFGLAGETDTQYFGPGTRLTVL.